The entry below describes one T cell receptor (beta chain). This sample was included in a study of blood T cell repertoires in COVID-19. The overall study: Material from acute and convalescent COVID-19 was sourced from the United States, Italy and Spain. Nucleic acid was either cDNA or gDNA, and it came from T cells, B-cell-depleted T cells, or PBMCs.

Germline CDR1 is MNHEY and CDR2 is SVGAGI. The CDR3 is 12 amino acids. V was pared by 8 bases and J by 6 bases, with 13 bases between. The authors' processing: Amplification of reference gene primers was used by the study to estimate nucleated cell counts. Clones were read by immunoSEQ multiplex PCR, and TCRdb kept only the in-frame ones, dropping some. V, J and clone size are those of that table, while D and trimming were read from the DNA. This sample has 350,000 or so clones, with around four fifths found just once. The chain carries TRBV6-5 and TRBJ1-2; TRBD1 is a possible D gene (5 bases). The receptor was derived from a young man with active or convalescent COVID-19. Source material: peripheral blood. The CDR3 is CASVDRGDGYTF. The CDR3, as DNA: TGTGCCAGCGTGGATAGGGGCGATGGCTACACCTTC.